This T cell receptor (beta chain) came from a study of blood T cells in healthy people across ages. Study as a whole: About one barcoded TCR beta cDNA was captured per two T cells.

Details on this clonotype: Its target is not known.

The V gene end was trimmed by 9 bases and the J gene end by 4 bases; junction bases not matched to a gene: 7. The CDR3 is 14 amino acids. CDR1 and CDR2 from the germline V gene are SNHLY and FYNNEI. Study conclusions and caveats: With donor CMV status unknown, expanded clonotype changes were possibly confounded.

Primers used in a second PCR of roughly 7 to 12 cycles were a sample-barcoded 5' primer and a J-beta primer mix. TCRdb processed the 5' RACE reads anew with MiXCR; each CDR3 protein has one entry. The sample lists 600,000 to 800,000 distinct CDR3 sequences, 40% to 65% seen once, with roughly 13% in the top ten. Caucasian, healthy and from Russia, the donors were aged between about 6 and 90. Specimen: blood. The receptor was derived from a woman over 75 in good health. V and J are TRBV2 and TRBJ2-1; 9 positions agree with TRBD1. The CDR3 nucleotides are TGTGCCAGTACCCCGGACAGGGGTTACAATGAGCAGTTCTTC. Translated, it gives CASTPDRGYNEQFF. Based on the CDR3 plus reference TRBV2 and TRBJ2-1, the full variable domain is EPEVTQTPSHQVTQMGQEVILRCVPISNHLYFYWYRQILGQKVEFLVSFYNNEISEKSEIFDDQFSVERPDGSNFTLKIRSTKLEDSAMYFCASTPDRGYNEQFFGPGTRLTVL.